The entry that follows covers one T cell receptor beta chain sequence. Repertoires were generated with immunoSEQ multiplex PCR, while TCRdb's copy carries only in-frame clones and drops some. Here the sample spans some 51,000 clones, approximately 90% being singletons. The data are from a study of PD-L1 blockade in urothelial cancer. Specified time point: peripheral blood 6 weeks after treatment start. The CDR3 runs 12 residues. The germline V and J ends were trimmed by 1 base and 9 bases, with 13 bases remaining between them. Germline V CDR1 and CDR2: GTSNPN, SVGIG (reference sequence). The sequencing here drew on PBMCs, taken around atezolizumab (anti-PD-L1) treatment. This TCR was recovered from a man in his 60s with urothelial cancer. This chain uses TRBV30 with TRBJ2-7; D may be TRBD1 (6 bases). CDR3 in DNA: TGTGCCTGGAGTGCAGGGGAGCTCGGGCAGTACTTC. Translating it yields CAWSAGELGQYF.